This T cell receptor (beta chain) was observed in a study of T cell responses to AZD1222 COVID-19 vaccine. Looking at the study overall: Second-dose schedules of about 4 or about 12 weeks were combined.

Study-level points and caveats: Samples come after the peak T cell response, not at day 14. Spike-specific TCRs gained breadth and depth after people received two AZD1222 doses. Females made up more of the donors, who were largely white British, and clonal diversity may have come out too low.

The method was immunoSEQ multiplex PCR; TCRdb's version includes in-frame clones alone and lacks a portion of them. The repertoire holds 110,000 to 150,000 clones, with 80% to 95% as singletons. The CDR3 is 13 amino acids. V lost 6 bases to trimming and J lost 0 bases, with 6 bases between them. On this clone: Its antigen remains unknown.

This clonotype was sampled from an adult in good health. The material sequenced was peripheral blood, taken on day 0 of AZD1222 vaccination. V gene TRBV12-3 or TRBV12-4 combines with J gene TRBJ1-3, with D maybe TRBD1 (5 bases). The CDR3 region has the DNA TGTGCCAGCAGACAGGTCTCTGGAAACACCATATATTTT. As protein: CASRQVSGNTIYF.